This T cell receptor beta chain was documented in a study of blood T cell repertoires in COVID-19 (dated by TCRdb to between 2020 and 2021). For the study in its entirety: Samples covering the acute and convalescent phases of COVID-19 were provided by collaborators in the United States, Italy and Spain. The prospective study material was composed of cDNA or gDNA derived from T cells, B-cell-depleted T cells, or PBMCs. Subjects who had been exposed to COVID-19, were actively infected with it, or had recovered from it provided the deeply sampled blood TCRbeta repertoires that made up the dataset. A freely available public database, intended as a resource for researchers studying the immune response to SARS-CoV-2, is where the repertoires were released. Samples came from the ongoing ImmuneRACE study (first 160 participants) plus 1,254 subjects from 6 global collaborators. A de-identified subject ID, COVID-19 status, age in years and sex were almost always included in the sample metadata. Where available, HLA class I and class II types were obtained from metadata supplied by the sample provider rather than from assay-based typing. The full study reports these points: How much clinical and demographic metadata was included differed by source and by participant, and the metadata was provided uncurated.

Trimming accounts for 10 bases at V and 1 base at J, while the number of junction bases matched to no gene is 11. Its CDR3 holds 16 amino acids, cysteine through phenylalanine. Of the read, only the CDR3 DNA is kept; its 48 bases are in frame from base 1. Reading the germline V gene (reference sequence) gives CDR1 LNHDA and CDR2 SQIVND. With respect to this clone: Its target antigen remains unknown. Per-nucleotide qualities are absent, and no much larger clonotype sits a single base away.

Whole blood was collected in K2EDTA tubes by collaborating institutions according to the institutions' own protocols. For TCRbeta analysis, collaborators shipped samples as frozen whole blood, isolated PBMCs, or DNA extracted from either of those sample types. The immunoSEQ Assay, a bias-controlled multiplex PCR, was used to amplify TCRbeta CDR3 regions from genomic DNA. Regarding the original processing steps: The number of nucleated cells in each sample was estimated from the amplification of reference gene primers within the assay. To quantify the absolute abundance of each unique TCRbeta CDR3 rearrangement, sequence reads were collapsed and filtered. Productive Simpson clonality was computed per sample as the square root of Simpson's diversity index over productive rearrangements. Imported from immuneACCESS, the table was reduced by TCRdb to in-frame sequences with V and J called. These copies leave out some clones; in studies compared against another copy, an unresolved V gene accounts for under half, and the cause of the remainder is not known. The V and J calls and clone size are taken from that table; D and trimming were inferred from the DNA. Here the sample has about 140,000 clones; around 90% occur a single time. Roughly 9.6% of the sample is in the top ten clones.

The material sequenced was peripheral blood. Recombination linked TRBV19 to TRBJ2-2; 8 junctional bases match TRBD1. The receptor comes from an elderly woman with acute or convalescent COVID-19. Here is the DNA: TGTGCCACCAGGGCAGGGGGCGCGGTGAACACCGGGGAGCTGTTTTTT. It encodes CATRAGGAVNTGELFF. Here the CDR3 is joined to the reference TRBV19 and TRBJ2-2 genes, and the full variable domain is: DGGITQSPKYLFRKEGQNVTLSCEQNLNHDAMYWYRQDPGQGLRLIYYSQIVNDFQKGDIAEGYSVSREKKESFPLTVTSAQKNPTAFYLCATRAGGAVNTGELFFGEGSRLTVL.